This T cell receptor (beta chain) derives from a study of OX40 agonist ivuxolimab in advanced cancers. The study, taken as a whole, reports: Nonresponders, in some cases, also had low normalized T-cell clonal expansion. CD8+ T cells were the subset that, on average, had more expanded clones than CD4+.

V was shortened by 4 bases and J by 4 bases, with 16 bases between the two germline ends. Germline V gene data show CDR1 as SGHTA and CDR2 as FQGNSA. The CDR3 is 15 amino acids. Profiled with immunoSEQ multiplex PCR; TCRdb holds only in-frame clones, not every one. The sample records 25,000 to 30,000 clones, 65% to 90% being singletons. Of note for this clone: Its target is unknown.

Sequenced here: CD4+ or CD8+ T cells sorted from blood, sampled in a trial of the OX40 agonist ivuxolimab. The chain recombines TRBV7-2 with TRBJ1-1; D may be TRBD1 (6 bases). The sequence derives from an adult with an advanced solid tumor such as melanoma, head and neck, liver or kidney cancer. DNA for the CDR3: TGTGCCAGCAGCTCCCGTTGGGAGGGGGTCACTGAAGCTTTCTTT. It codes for CASSSRWEGVTEAFF.